The 32 T cell receptor beta chains below all came from one sample that was sequenced in a study of identical twins. TCRdb recomputed calls from the 5' RACE reads with MiXCR, one row per CDR3 protein. Of 1.5 million to 2 million distinct CDR3 sequences listed, 32% were seen once; the top ten hold 0.27%. Sequences were obtained from cord blood. These TCRs come from a newborn girl in good health.

The rearrangement uses TRBV24-1 and TRBJ2-4; 9 positions agree with TRBD1. Germline V gene data show CDR1 as KGHDR and CDR2 as SFDVKD. The V and J ends lost 7 bases and 8 bases, in that order; junction bases with no gene match: 5. This CDR3 region has 13 residues. The CDR3 coding sequence is TGTGCCACCAGGGGGACAGGGACGGACATTCAGTACTTC. Its translation is CATRGTGTDIQYF.

The sample holds a few counts of this clonotype. V and J are TRBV9 and TRBJ2-1; D unresolved. The V end was cut by 4 bases, the J end by 0 bases, with 14 bases between. This CDR3 has 16 residues. Germline CDR1 is SGDLS and CDR2 is YYNGEE. CDR3 loop: CASSPFPLCSYNEQFF. Written as DNA, the CDR3 is TGTGCCAGCAGCCCCTTCCCACTGTGCTCCTACAATGAGCAGTTCTTC. The full variable domain, its missing parts supplied by reference TRBV9 and TRBJ2-1, is DSGVTQTPKHLITATGQRVTLRCSPRSGDLSVYWYQQSLDQGLQFLIQYYNGEERAKGNILERFSAQQFPDLHSELNLSSLELGDSALYFCASSPFPLCSYNEQFFGPGTRLTVL.

This chain links TRBV9 with TRBJ2-3; a weak D match, TRBD2 (6 bases). The germline gives CDR1 SGDLS, CDR2 YYNGEE. CDR3 length: 15 amino acids. Deletions cut 3 bases from V and 2 bases from J, with 13 bases between. This CDR3 is CASSEWDLYTDTQYF. As DNA, the CDR3 is TGTGCCAGCAGCGAGTGGGACTTATACACAGATACGCAGTATTTT.

This sequence joins TRBV29-1 and TRBJ2-2; tentatively, D is TRBD1 (6 bases). The CDR3 runs 14 residues. V was clipped by 6 bases and J by 4 bases, with 15 bases between them. Looked up from germline, CDR1 is SQVTM and CDR2 is ANQGSEA. The DNA of the CDR3 is TGCAGCGTGGGGAAAACAGGGATCACCGGGGAGCTGTTTTTT. Translation gives CSVGKTGITGELFF.

This clonotype was observed at least ten times. The chain links TRBV12-3 or TRBV12-4 to TRBJ2-3, with D tentatively TRBD1 (6 bases). With 3 bases removed from V and 3 bases from J, the gap between germline ends came to 10 bases. This CDR3 is 14 amino acids long. CDR3 DNA: TGTGCCAGCAGTTTGGGGGCAGCGACAGATACGCAGTATTTT. Amino acids: CASSLGAATDTQYF.

V and J are TRBV10-3 and TRBJ2-7; D not certain. V was shortened by 4 bases and J by 2 bases, with 18 bases between the two germline ends. The germline CDR1 and CDR2 sequences are ENHRY and SYGVKD. The CDR3 is 16 residues long. The CDR3 DNA reads as TGTGCCATCAGTGTGGCTGGCGGAATCATGACCTACGAGCAGTACTTC. It encodes CAISVAGGIMTYEQYF.

This chain links TRBV20-1 with TRBJ2-5; TRBD2 agrees at 9 bases. Per the germline V gene, CDR1 is DFQATT and CDR2 is SNEGSKA (reference sequence). The CDR3 covers 14 residues. Trimming cost V 3 bases and J 11 bases; bases outside gene matches: 13. The CDR3, as DNA: TGCAGTGCTAGTATTAGCGGGAGAGGCTATGAGCAGTACTTC. Translation gives CSASISGRGYEQYF.

J is TRBJ2-7 and V is TRBV6-5; D is undetermined. Trimming took off 3 bases at V and 3 bases at J, with 15 bases between the two ends. The CDR3 has 15 amino acids. CDR1 and CDR2 from the germline V gene are MNHEY and SVGAGI. The CDR3 DNA follows: TGTGCCAGCAGTTATATGAGAGCTGCAAGCTACGAGCAGTACTTC. It encodes CASSYMRAASYEQYF.

The chain combines TRBV3-1 with TRBJ2-3; 9 bases agree with TRBD2. Germline CDR1 is LGHDT and CDR2 is YNNKEL (reference sequence). V gave up 4 bases and J gave up 1 base; unmatched junction bases: 12. The CDR3 spans 18 residues. The DNA of the CDR3 is TGTGCCAGCAGCCCAATGTTGGCGGGAGGGCCCGGCACAGATACGCAGTATTTT. It encodes CASSPMLAGGPGTDTQYF.

This clonotype was observed a few times. This chain connects TRBV5-1 to TRBJ2-3, with no clear D. The germline V and J ends were trimmed by 3 bases and 0 bases, with 11 bases remaining between them. This CDR3 has 15 residues. Germline V CDR1 and CDR2: SGHRS, YFSETQ. DNA for the CDR3: TGCGCCAGCAGCTCCCTTCCCGGGAGCACAGATACGCAGTATTTT. Protein: CASSSLPGSTDTQYF.

This clonotype has a handful of counts. The chain uses TRBV4-2 and TRBJ2-5, with a tentative D call TRBD2 (5 bases). CDR3 size: 14 residues. CDR1 and CDR2 from the germline V gene are LGHNA and YNFKEQ. Trimming took 1 base from V and 2 from J, leaving 8 bases between them. The CDR3 nucleotides are TGTGCCAGCAGCCAAGGCGGGCCACAAGAGACCCAGTACTTC. Translated: CASSQGGPQETQYF.

This clonotype came up a few times. The chain recombines TRBV20-1 with TRBJ1-1; a possible D gene is TRBD1 (5 bases). This CDR3 is 13 amino acids long. V shed 3 bases and J shed 1 base, with 9 bases lying between them. Germline values: CDR1 DFQATT, CDR2 SNEGSKA (reference sequence). CDR3 DNA: TGCAGTGCTAGTGGTGGGGGGAACACTGAAGCTTTCTTT. This gives the protein CSASGGGNTEAFF.

This clonotype was counted a few times. The gene calls are TRBV6-2 or TRBV6-3 and TRBJ2-7, with 7 bases matching TRBD1. The CDR3 extends over 14 amino acids. Germline trimming cut 2 bases from V and 2 bases from J; bases unmatched to any gene: 3. Germline assignment: CDR1 MNHEY and CDR2 SVGEGT. This chain's CDR3 is CASSYGDSTYEQYF. The DNA of the CDR3 is TGTGCCAGCAGTTACGGGGACAGTACCTACGAGCAGTACTTC.

A remark on this clonotype: The CDR3 carries no conserved terminal phenylalanine or tryptophan, so it likely arises from a read error. V and J are TRBV12-3 or TRBV12-4 and TRBJ2-1; D is unclear. V dropped 3 bases and J dropped 5 bases, with 11 bases sitting between them. The CDR3 covers 14 residues. CDR3 loop: CASSLPPYNNEQFY. Written as DNA, the CDR3 is TGTGCCAGCAGTTTGCCGCCCTACAACAATGAGCAGTTCTAC.

The gene calls are TRBV12-5 and TRBJ2-5, with 10 positions matching TRBD2. Germline V gene sequence: CDR1 LGHNT, CDR2 FRNRAP. Trimming at V came to 3 bases and at J to 11 bases, leaving 15 bases not matched to a gene. This CDR3 region has 16 residues. The CDR3 DNA follows: TGTGCTAGTGGTTTAAGGCTAGCGGGAGAGCGGAATGAGCAGTACTTC. Translating it yields CASGLRLAGERNEQYF.

This clonotype was observed a few times. The rearrangement links TRBV11-1 to TRBJ1-2; 10 bases align to TRBD1. With V trimmed by 1 base and J by 3 bases, 20 bases remained unmatched. CDR3 length: 21 amino acids. CDR1 SGHAT and CDR2 FQDESV come from the germline V gene (reference sequence). CDR3: CASSLDSREGGTGVRDYGYTF. CDR3 coding DNA: TGTGCCAGCAGCTTAGACAGTCGGGAGGGAGGGACAGGGGTTCGTGACTATGGCTACACCTTC.

The rearrangement joins TRBV28 to TRBJ1-5; tentatively, D is TRBD1 (6 bases). Germline-derived CDR1 and CDR2 are MDHEN and SYDVKM. Trimming shortened V by 2 bases and J by 3 bases, and 14 bases separated the two germline ends. The CDR3 is 16 amino acids. The CDR3 DNA sequence: TGTGCCAGCAGTTTAAGGGAGGACAGCCCCAATCAGCCCCAGCATTTT. Translated, it gives CASSLREDSPNQPQHF.

The rearrangement joins TRBV6-2 or TRBV6-3 to TRBJ2-3; tentative D call: TRBD1 (5 bases). The V end was cut by 5 bases, the J end by 0 bases, with 21 bases between. The CDR3 contains 18 residues. The germline CDR1 and CDR2 sequences are MNHEY and SVGEGT. This chain's CDR3 is CASSTRQPIGPSTDTQYF. CDR3 in DNA: TGTGCCAGCAGTACTCGACAGCCGATTGGACCTAGCACAGATACGCAGTATTTT.

In the case of this clonotype: A clone one base away is much larger, so this may be a read error. The chain is built from TRBV24-1 and TRBJ2-7; no clear D. In germline, CDR1 is KGHDR, CDR2 SFDVKD. The CDR3 length is 11 residues. V gave up 6 bases and J gave up 7 bases, with 9 bases separating them. The chain's CDR3 is CATSSYNEQYF. The CDR3 nucleotides are TGTGCCACCAGTTCCTACAATGAGCAGTACTTC.

This clonotype was picked up a small number of times. The rearrangement links TRBV5-1 to TRBJ2-7; D is possibly TRBD1 (5 bases). The CDR3 loop spans 13 amino acids. CDR1 SGHRS and CDR2 YFSETQ come from the germline V gene. V gave up 5 bases and J gave up 4 bases, with 13 bases separating them. CDR3 protein: CASRLSRVYEQYF. In DNA, the CDR3 is TGCGCCAGCAGATTAAGCAGGGTTTACGAGCAGTACTTC.

This chain uses TRBV2 with TRBJ2-5; no reliable D call. The better agreement between TRBJ2-7 and the DNA end casts doubt on the J call. In germline, CDR1 is SNHLY, CDR2 FYNNEI. The CDR3 length is 11 residues. CDR3 amino acids: CASRKADEQYF. The CDR3 DNA sequence: TGTGCCAGCAGGAAGGCGGACGAGCAGTACTTC.

This clonotype has only a few counts. The CDR3 protein is CSARSPGGPLTDTQYF. CDR3 coding DNA: TGCAGTGCTAGATCACCGGGAGGGCCGCTCACAGATACGCAGTATTTT. The V call is TRBV20-1, the J call TRBJ2-3; 8 nucleotides line up with TRBD2. The CDR3 is 16 residues long. The ends lost 2 bases at V and 2 bases at J; junction bases unmatched: 9. Germline V gives CDR1 DFQATT, CDR2 SNEGSKA (reference sequence).

This clonotype was recorded a few times. CDR3 in DNA: TGTGCCATCAGTGAGCGGCAGGGCGTTAACCAAGAGACCCAGTACTTC. Translated, it gives CAISERQGVNQETQYF. The chain employs TRBV10-3 and TRBJ2-5; D possibly corresponds to TRBD1 (5 bases). CDR3 length equals 16 residues. With 2 bases removed from V and 0 bases from J, the gap between germline ends came to 13 bases. CDR1 and CDR2 (germline): ENHRY, SYGVKD.

The rearrangement links TRBV20-1 to TRBJ2-5; either TRBD1 or TRBD2 may supply D (7 bases each). Germline V lookup: CDR1 DFQATT, CDR2 SNEGSKA (reference sequence). This CDR3 has 15 amino acids. The ends were cut back, 1 base at V and 11 bases at J, with 23 bases in the middle. The CDR3 nucleotides are TGCAGTGCTAGAGTCCCAGGGGGGGCCTACAATGAGCAGTACTTC. It specifies CSARVPGGAYNEQYF.

The table lists this clonotype with a few counts. No DNA is shown, since the ends of the CDR3 on it are uncertain; the CDR3 is the one TCRdb lists. This chain connects TRBV10-3 to TRBJ1-5; the D segment call TRBD1 is taken from the table without a DNA check. Germline values: CDR1 ENHRY, CDR2 SYGVKD. The CDR3 is 15 amino acids long, termini counted. The CDR3 spells CAISPLLERGQPQHF.

This clonotype was seen a few times. V and J are TRBV20-1 and TRBJ2-4; the D call may be TRBD1 or TRBD2 (5 bases each). Trimming removed 7 bases from V and 1 base from J, with 17 bases in between. CDR3 length: 15 amino acids. Germline V CDR1 and CDR2: DFQATT, SNEGSKA (reference sequence). CDR3 coding DNA: TGCAGTGTCAAAGGGGAGTTTGGGGCCAAAAACATTCAGTACTTC. Its translation is CSVKGEFGAKNIQYF.

This clonotype was observed many times. The V call is TRBV10-3, the J call TRBJ2-3; unclear D gene. Germline V gives CDR1 ENHRY, CDR2 SYGVKD. The germline V and J ends were trimmed by 2 bases and 2 bases, with 8 bases remaining between them. The length of the CDR3 is 14 residues. The CDR3 DNA sequence: TGTGCCATCAGTGAGCGGGCGGTCACAGATACGCAGTATTTT. Its translation is CAISERAVTDTQYF.

This clonotype turned up a few times. The V call is TRBV2, the J call TRBJ1-1; D is unresolved. V lost 6 bases and J 8 bases, leaving 10 bases between the germline ends. Per germline, CDR1 SNHLY and CDR2 FYNNEI. This CDR3 is built from 11 residues. The CDR3 reads CASRPQREAFF. The CDR3 DNA follows: TGTGCCAGCAGACCACAACGGGAAGCTTTCTTT.

In this sample, this clonotype turned up once. The chain employs TRBV2 and TRBJ1-3; D uncertain. CDR3 length equals 13 residues. CDR1 and CDR2 (germline): SNHLY, FYNNEI. V lost 5 bases, J lost 4 bases, and 9 bases lay in between. The CDR3 is CASSPPHGNTIYF. CDR3 sequence (DNA): TGTGCCAGCAGTCCTCCCCACGGAAACACCATATATTTT.

The chain uses TRBV5-1 and TRBJ1-2, with 7 positions matching TRBD1. Trimming at V came to 0 bases and at J to 5 bases, leaving 1 base not matched to a gene. Germline V lookup: CDR1 SGHRS, CDR2 YFSETQ. The CDR3 sequence is 13 residues long. The CDR3 loop reads CASSLEGQYGYTF. The CDR3 DNA reads TGCGCCAGCAGCTTGGAGGGACAGTATGGCTACACCTTC. Based on the CDR3 plus reference TRBV5-1 and TRBJ1-2, the full variable domain is KAGVTQTPRYLIKTRGQQVTLSCSPISGHRSVSWYQQTPGQGLQFLFEYFSETQRNKGNFPGRFSGRQFSNSRSEMNVSTLELGDSALYLCASSLEGQYGYTFGSGTRLTVV.

V is TRBV2 and J is TRBJ2-5; TRBD2 agrees at 7 bases. The V gene's germline CDR1 is SNHLY and CDR2 FYNNEI. With V trimmed by 6 bases and J by 3 bases, 4 bases remained unmatched. The CDR3 loop spans 13 amino acids. The chain's CDR3 is CASRELAEETQYF. In DNA form, the CDR3 reads TGTGCCAGCAGGGAGCTAGCGGAAGAGACCCAGTACTTC. Complete variable domain (other parts from reference TRBV2 and TRBJ2-5): EPEVTQTPSHQVTQMGQEVILRCVPISNHLYFYWYRQILGQKVEFLVSFYNNEISEKSEIFDDQFSVERPDGSNFTLKIRSTKLEDSAMYFCASRELAEETQYFGPGTRLLVL.

This rearrangement joins TRBV20-1 to TRBJ2-7, with D maybe TRBD1 (6 bases). V was shortened by 5 bases and J by 1 base, with 15 bases between the two germline ends. The germline CDR1 and CDR2 sequences are DFQATT and SNEGSKA (reference sequence). The CDR3 runs to 14 residues. CDR3 coding DNA: TGCAGTGCTCGGGGACACCCGAATTCCTACGAGCAGTACTTC. Translated: CSARGHPNSYEQYF.